Listed below are T cell receptor beta chains from one sample, sequenced in a study of shared clonotypes between healthy human individuals. TCRdb keeps only in-frame clones here, not all; method: immunoSEQ multiplex PCR. Of 2,500,000 or so clones detected, around 93% appear once; the ten largest clones hold about 0.41%. Sequencing was carried out using naive CD4+ T cells from PBMCs. All receptors derive from a man aged 18 to 35 in good health. Some clones in this sample may be carry-over from other donors' samples. CDR3s include the opening cysteine and the closing phenylalanine or tryptophan. The D gene is left open where the match is weak. Clone size is stated in some rows and not others, as once, few, many or a class when expanded.

size: .; V: TRBV18; D: .; J: TRBJ2-2; DNA: TGTGCCAGCTCACCGAGGAACACCGGGGAGCTGTTTTTT; CDR3: CASSPRNTGELFF
size: once; V: TRBV27; D: TRBD1; J: TRBJ1-4; DNA: TGTGCCAGCAGCCGTGCCCGGGGACAGGGGATTCCAGCAACTAATGAAAAACTGTTTTTT; CDR3: CASSRARGQGIPATNEKLFF
size: .; V: TRBV10-3; D: .; J: TRBJ2-5; DNA: TGTGCCATCAGTCAGGACCAAGAGACCCAGTACTTC; CDR3: CAISQDQETQYF
size: .; V: TRBV28; D: .; J: TRBJ2-5; DNA: TGTGCCAGCAGAACCTACGTCGGGACAGCGGACCCGGGGGCCCAGTACTTC; CDR3: CASRTYVGTADPGAQYF
size: .; V: TRBV5-6; D: .; J: TRBJ2-1; DNA: TGTGCCAGCAGCTTGGCCCGGGAGGAGCAGTTCTTC; CDR3: CASSLAREEQFF
size: .; V: TRBV10-3; D: TRBD1; J: TRBJ2-1; DNA: TGTGCCATCAGTGACGGGGACAGGCAGTTCTTC; CDR3: CAISDGDRQFF
size: once; V: TRBV28; D: .; J: TRBJ2-2; DNA: TGTGCCAGCAGTCTCCCGATTGTCGGGGAGCTGTTTTTT; CDR3: CASSLPIVGELFF
size: .; V: TRBV18; D: .; J: TRBJ1-1; DNA: TGTGCCAGCTCACTAAACGTGATCCCAGGGAATGAAGCTTTCTTT; CDR3: CASSLNVIPGNEAFF
size: .; V: TRBV7-2; D: TRBD2; J: TRBJ2-5; DNA: TGTGCCAGCAGCTTAGAGGGTTGGGGACTAGCGGGAGGGGAGACCCAGTACTTC; CDR3: CASSLEGWGLAGGETQYF
size: .; V: TRBV28; D: TRBD1; J: TRBJ1-2; DNA: TGTGCCAGCAGTTTATCGACAGGGATCGGGTATGGCTACACCTTC; CDR3: CASSLSTGIGYGYTF
size: .; V: TRBV9; D: .; J: TRBJ2-2; DNA: TGTGCCAGCAGCGCGTCTAGACCCCTATTCACCGGGGAGCTGTTTTTT; CDR3: CASSASRPLFTGELFF
size: .; V: TRBV9; D: .; J: TRBJ1-4; DNA: TGTGCCAGCAGCGTAATGGGGGGCGCGTATGAAAAACTGTTTTTT; CDR3: CASSVMGGAYEKLFF
size: .; V: TRBV25-1; D: TRBD1; J: TRBJ1-2; DNA: TGTGCCAGCAGTGGATATACAACAGGGGCCCGCTATGGCTACACCTTC; CDR3: CASSGYTTGARYGYTF
size: .; V: TRBV5-1; D: .; J: TRBJ1-1; DNA: TGCGCCAGCAGCTTAAGGGGGGCGGGTACTGAAGCTTTCTTT; CDR3: CASSLRGAGTEAFF
size: .; V: TRBV6-1; D: .; J: TRBJ1-6; DNA: TGTGCCAGCAGTGCAGAGCCTAACTCCTATAATTCACCCCTCCACTTT; CDR3: CASSAEPNSYNSPLHF
size: .; V: TRBV19; D: .; J: TRBJ1-5; DNA: TGTGCCAGTAGTATCCTTGGGGCCCAATATAGCAATCAGCCCCAGCATTTT; CDR3: CASSILGAQYSNQPQHF
size: once; V: TRBV4-1; D: TRBD1; J: TRBJ2-2; DNA: TGCGCCAGCAGCCAAGAGAGGTCAGGGGGCACCGGGGAGCTGTTTTTT; CDR3: CASSQERSGGTGELFF
size: once; V: TRBV7-2; D: .; J: TRBJ2-3; DNA: TGTGCCAGCAGCCCAGTCCAGGATACGCAGTATTTT; CDR3: CASSPVQDTQYF
size: .; V: TRBV7-8; D: .; J: TRBJ2-7; DNA: TGTGCCAGCAGCTTATCCCCGGCCCCAACCTACGAGCAGTACTTC; CDR3: CASSLSPAPTYEQYF
size: .; V: TRBV28; D: TRBD1; J: TRBJ1-4; DNA: TGTGCCAGCAGTTTCGCAGGGGGGGCAGGTGAAAAACTGTTTTTT; CDR3: CASSFAGGAGEKLFF
size: .; V: TRBV25-1; D: .; J: TRBJ2-2; DNA: TGTGCCAGCAGTGACGTTAACACCGGGGAGCTGTTTTTT; CDR3: CASSDVNTGELFF
size: .; V: TRBV27; D: .; J: TRBJ1-5; DNA: TGTGCCAGCAGCCCCTTAAGTGCTCCCTTTAATCAGCCCCAGCATTTT; CDR3: CASSPLSAPFNQPQHF
size: .; V: TRBV27; D: .; J: TRBJ1-2; DNA: TGTGCCAGCAGTTTAATCCGGGGAAGTTATAACTATGGCTACACCTTC; CDR3: CASSLIRGSYNYGYTF
size: .; V: TRBV7-3; D: TRBD1; J: TRBJ2-2; DNA: TGTGCCAGCAGGACAGGGGGCATGGCCGGGGAGCTGTTTTTT; CDR3: CASRTGGMAGELFF
size: .; V: TRBV28; D: TRBD2; J: TRBJ2-2; DNA: TGTGCCAGCAGTCCGGGAGGGGGGGCAGGCACCGGGGAGCTGTTTTTT; CDR3: CASSPGGGAGTGELFF
size: .; V: TRBV7-2; D: TRBD1; J: TRBJ2-7; DNA: TGTGCCAGCAGCCCAACGGACAGGCAGCAGTACTTC; CDR3: CASSPTDRQQYF
size: few; V: TRBV29-1; D: .; J: TRBJ1-2; DNA: TGCAGCGTTGGTGATGGCTACACCTTC; CDR3: CSVGDGYTF
size: .; V: TRBV5-4; D: TRBD2; J: TRBJ2-2; DNA: TGTGCCAGCAGCTTGGCCCCGACTAGCGCCACCGGGGAGCTGTTTTTT; CDR3: CASSLAPTSATGELFF
size: few; V: TRBV5-1; D: TRBD1; J: TRBJ1-1; DNA: TGCGCCAGCAGCTCAGAGACAGGGGGTACTGAAGCTTTCTTT; CDR3: CASSSETGGTEAFF
size: .; V: TRBV2; D: .; J: TRBJ1-1; DNA: TGTGCCAGCAGTCGGGACAAGAACACTGAAGCTTTCTTT; CDR3: CASSRDKNTEAFF
size: .; V: TRBV4-1; D: TRBD1; J: TRBJ1-2; DNA: TGCGCCAGCAGCCGCGGTCAGGGGGCCCGAGGTGGCTACACCTTC; CDR3: CASSRGQGARGGYTF
size: .; V: TRBV7-3; D: TRBD1; J: TRBJ2-3; DNA: TGTGCCAGCAGTTTAGGTCGGGACAGGGTCACAGATACGCAGTATTTT; CDR3: CASSLGRDRVTDTQYF
size: .; V: TRBV29-1; D: .; J: TRBJ1-5; DNA: TGCAGCGTCGTTGGGGCTACGGGGGATCAGCCCCAGCATTTT; CDR3: CSVVGATGDQPQHF
size: .; V: TRBV7-2; D: .; J: TRBJ1-1; DNA: TGTGCCAGCAGCTGGACAAGGGCGAACACTGAAGCTTTCTTT; CDR3: CASSWTRANTEAFF
size: .; V: TRBV28; D: .; J: TRBJ1-5; DNA: TGTGCCAGCAGTTTATGGAGCATTGGGGCGGGCCGCGCGGGCAATCAGCCCCAGCATTTT; CDR3: CASSLWSIGAGRAGNQPQHF
size: .; V: TRBV19; D: TRBD1; J: TRBJ2-2; DNA: TGTGCCAGTAGTATACCAAGCCGACAGGGCTTCGGTGAGCTGTTTTTT; CDR3: CASSIPSRQGFGELFF
size: .; V: TRBV4-2; D: TRBD1; J: TRBJ2-1; DNA: TGTGCCAGCAGCCAAGATATCCCCCGGGACAGCTACAATGAGCAGTTCTTC; CDR3: CASSQDIPRDSYNEQFF
size: .; V: TRBV6-5; D: .; J: TRBJ2-7; DNA: TGTGCCAGCCGATGGGCCTACGAGCAGTACTTC; CDR3: CASRWAYEQYF
size: .; V: TRBV7-9; D: .; J: TRBJ2-7; DNA: TGTGCCAGCAGCTTAGTGGACTTGAGCTCCTACGAGCAGTACTTC; CDR3: CASSLVDLSSYEQYF
size: .; V: TRBV11-3; D: TRBD2; J: TRBJ2-7; DNA: TGTGCCAGCAGCCCTGGTAGGGGTGGCGGGAGTTCCTACGAGCAGTACTTC; CDR3: CASSPGRGGGSSYEQYF
size: .; V: TRBV6-4; D: .; J: TRBJ1-2; DNA: TGTGCCAGCAGTGACTCGTCGGGCTACACCTTC; CDR3: CASSDSSGYTF
size: .; V: TRBV7-2; D: .; J: TRBJ2-7; DNA: TGTGCCAGCAGCCCCGACGGTTCGGTCTACGAGCAGTACTTC; CDR3: CASSPDGSVYEQYF
size: .; V: TRBV7-3; D: .; J: TRBJ2-5; DNA: TGTGCCAGCAGCCCAGGGCGGGGCGGCCAAGAGACCCAGTACTTC; CDR3: CASSPGRGGQETQYF
size: .; V: TRBV11-2; D: .; J: TRBJ2-5; DNA: TGTGCCAGCAGCGGTGATCGACGCCAAGAGACCCAGTACTTC; CDR3: CASSGDRRQETQYF
size: .; V: TRBV5-4; D: TRBD2; J: TRBJ2-7; DNA: TGTGCCAGCAGCCCCGCGGGAGTACCATACGAGCAGTACTTC; CDR3: CASSPAGVPYEQYF
size: .; V: TRBV5-1; D: .; J: TRBJ2-1; DNA: TGCGCCAGCAGCTCTACAGTGTTACCCTACAATGAGCAGTTCTTC; CDR3: CASSSTVLPYNEQFF
size: .; V: TRBV19; D: TRBD2; J: TRBJ2-7; DNA: TGTGCCAGTAGGAGACTAGCGGGATCGCAGTACGAGCAGTACTTC; CDR3: CASRRLAGSQYEQYF
size: .; V: TRBV7-8; D: .; J: TRBJ2-7; DNA: TGTGCCAGCAGCCTCCGGACGCCGACCATGGGGGAGCAGTACTTC; CDR3: CASSLRTPTMGEQYF
size: .; V: TRBV11-2; D: .; J: TRBJ2-7; DNA: TGTGCCAGCAGCTCGCCCCACGGGAGCGAGTCACTCCCCTACGAGCAGTACTTC; CDR3: CASSSPHGSESLPYEQYF
size: .; V: TRBV5-4; D: .; J: TRBJ1-1; DNA: TGTGCCAGCAGCTTGAGACCTATGAACACTGAAGCTTTCTTT; CDR3: CASSLRPMNTEAFF
size: .; V: TRBV28; D: TRBD1; J: TRBJ1-4; DNA: TGTGCCACCGGGGACAGGGGTGAAAAACTGTTTTTT; CDR3: CATGDRGEKLFF
size: .; V: TRBV15; D: TRBD2; J: TRBJ2-7; DNA: TGTGCCACCAGCATCCCCGGGGGGGGCTCCTACGAGCAGTACTTC; CDR3: CATSIPGGGSYEQYF
size: .; V: TRBV2; D: TRBD2; J: TRBJ2-7; DNA: TGTGCCAGCAGTGATCCTGGAAGCGGGAGGGGAAAGCGGGAGCAGTACTTC; CDR3: CASSDPGSGRGKREQYF